The clone carrying this T cell receptor beta chain was observed a single time. The junction had 4 bases not matched to a gene; V was cut back by 5 bases and J by 3 bases. This CDR3 region has 15 residues. Germline V lookup: CDR1 SEHNR, CDR2 FQNEAQ (reference sequence). This record belongs to a study of cytomegalovirus exposure and HLA in healthy donors. Whole-study context: The 120 validation repertoires were produced on the same platform as the approximately 620 repertoires of the first cohort. This was reported in a later analysis.

Assay used: immunoSEQ multiplex PCR; TCRdb lists only in-frame clones, some missing. The sample includes tens of thousands of clones, 94% of them seen just once. This clonotype originated in a man aged 18 to 29 in good health and CMV-seropositive. The rearrangement links TRBV7-9 to TRBJ2-7; 13 bases map to TRBD2. The sequenced material came from PBMCs. For the CDR3, the DNA is TGTGCCAGCAGCACAAGGACTAGCGGGAGCTACGAGCAGTACTTC. Protein product: CASSTRTSGSYEQYF.